This TCR beta chain was captured by sequencing in a study of cytomegalovirus exposure and HLA in healthy donors. Concerning this clone: No antigen is known for it.

General study results and limits: Previous analysis showed most TCR beta V segments were productive about 87% or about 30% of the time. It is likely that the observed cluster of highly shared sequence variants was a sequencing artifact. Several V segments, TRBV6-2 and TRBV6-3 among them, could not be told apart and were dropped. In a later analysis, specific HLA alleles were associated with 15,000 to 20,000 TCR beta sequences at a 0.05 false discovery rate.

Deletions cut 1 base from V and 3 bases from J, with 7 bases between. CDR3 length equals 12 residues. CDR1 and CDR2 from the germline V gene are SQVTM and ANQGSEA. Primers for the PCR totalled 60 Vbeta and 13 Jbeta. The method was immunoSEQ multiplex PCR; TCRdb's version includes in-frame clones alone and lacks a portion of them. The sample has around 140,000 clones, around 80% seen once. V usage is TRBV29-1 and J usage is TRBJ2-7; the D gene is possibly TRBD1 (5 bases). The source of this sequence is a man aged 35-49 years in good health and CMV-seronegative. The sequencing input was PBMCs. The CDR3 coding sequence is TGCAGCGTTGAAGGCACAGGCTACGAGCAGTACTTC. It encodes CSVEGTGYEQYF.